A selection of T cell receptor beta chains follows, all from one sample in a study of blood T cell repertoires in COVID-19. The method was immunoSEQ multiplex PCR; TCRdb's version includes in-frame clones alone and lacks a portion of them. The sample carries about 220,000 clones, 84% recorded once. Sequenced material: peripheral blood. The source is a man between 25 and 39 years old with active or convalescent COVID-19. Each CDR3 is given with its conserved first and last residue. A D gene is named only where the DNA matches it firmly. Size tells how often a clone was seen (once, few, many) or the class of an expanded clone, and some rows leave it out.

J | length | size | D | V | DNA | CDR3
TRBJ1-3 | 13 | - | - | TRBV2 | TGTGCCAGCGGTACTTGGTCTGGAAACACCATATATTTT | CASGTWSGNTIYF
TRBJ2-5 | 18 | - | TRBD2 | TRBV3-1/TRBV3-2 | TGTGCCAGCAGCCAAGGGACACTAGCGGGAGGGCCTAGGGAGACCCAGTACTTC | CASSQGTLAGGPRETQYF
TRBJ2-7 | 13 | few | - | TRBV28 | TGTGCCAGCAGTCCGCTCGAGGGCTACGAGCAGTACTTC | CASSPLEGYEQYF
TRBJ1-2 | 15 | - | - | TRBV5-1 | TGCGCCAGCAGCTTGTCAGGCGCCAACAACTATGGCTACACCTTC | CASSLSGANNYGYTF
TRBJ1-3 | 12 | - | - | TRBV7-2 | TGTGCCAGCAGCTTCCCGCCGGACACCATATATTTT | CASSFPPDTIYF
TRBJ2-1 | 11 | - | - | TRBV20-1 | TGCAGTGCCCAGAGGTCGGGTGAGCAGTTCTTC | CSAQRSGEQFF
TRBJ2-1 | 16 | - | - | TRBV2 | TGTGCCAGCAGTGATGGGGCTAGCGCGAGATACAATGAGCAGTTCTTC | CASSDGASARYNEQFF
TRBJ2-1 | 13 | - | - | TRBV7-9 | TGTGCCAGCAGCTCAAGTAACCCCGGGGAGCAGTTCTTC | CASSSSNPGEQFF
TRBJ2-7 | 16 | - | TRBD2 | TRBV3-1/TRBV3-2 | TGTGCCAGCAGCCAACTTTCCCCAGCGGGGGCCTACGAGCAGTACTTC | CASSQLSPAGAYEQYF
TRBJ2-5 | 13 | - | - | TRBV29-1 | TGCAGCGTTGGGACAGAGACACAAGAGACCCAGTACTTC | CSVGTETQETQYF
TRBJ2-3 | 16 | - | - | TRBV3-1/TRBV3-2 | TGTGCCAGCAGCCAAGTATTAGCGTCGAGCACAGATACGCAGTATTTT | CASSQVLASSTDTQYF
TRBJ1-1 | 16 | - | - | TRBV14 | TGTGCCAGCAGCCAAGATTGGGGGGGCCTGAACACTGAAGCTTTCTTT | CASSQDWGGLNTEAFF
TRBJ1-2 | 15 | few | - | TRBV19 | TGTGCCAGTAGTTTACAGGACAGACCGAACTATGGCTACACCTTC | CASSLQDRPNYGYTF
TRBJ1-2 | 15 | - | TRBD1 | TRBV19 | TGTGCCAGTAAGACCACAGGGGGCGCGGATCATGGCTACACCTTC | CASKTTGGADHGYTF
TRBJ1-6 | 17 | - | - | TRBV5-1 | TGCGCCAGCAGCCGAAGAGGGAGTGACGGAGTCGATTCACCCCTCCACTTT | CASSRRGSDGVDSPLHF
TRBJ1-1 | 14 | - | TRBD1 | TRBV6-4 | TGTGCCAGCAGGGCAACAGGGGGCTCCCCTGAAGCTTTCTTT | CASRATGGSPEAFF
TRBJ1-5 | 16 | - | - | TRBV1 | TGCACCAGCAGCCAAGATAAATCGCGGAGCAATCAGCCCCAGCATTTT | CTSSQDKSRSNQPQHF
TRBJ1-5 | 14 | - | TRBD1 | TRBV5-1 | TGCGCCAGCAGCCCCGGGACAGGGATTCAGCCCCAGCATTTT | CASSPGTGIQPQHF
TRBJ2-7 | 12 | - | TRBD1 | TRBV7-9 | TGTGCCAGCAGCTGGACAGGGGGCGAGCAGTACTTC | CASSWTGGEQYF
TRBJ2-1 | 14 | - | TRBD1 | TRBV28 | TGTGCCAGCAGTCCCGGGACAGGGGGCAATGAGCAGTTCTTC | CASSPGTGGNEQFF
TRBJ1-4 | 11 | - | - | TRBV2 | TGTGCCAGCAGTGGGGGCGCCTTACTGTTTTTT | CASSGGALLFF
TRBJ1-2 | 15 | - | - | TRBV3-1/TRBV3-2 | TGTGCCAGCACCCCCGGGCGGGCGGGGTCCTATGGCTACACCTTC | CASTPGRAGSYGYTF
TRBJ2-7 | 11 | few | TRBD1 | TRBV29-1 | TGCAGCGTTTATAGGGGGCTCGAGCAGTACTTC | CSVYRGLEQYF
TRBJ2-7 | 15 | - | TRBD2 | TRBV7-2 | TGTGCCAGCAGCCGTAGCGGGGGGGCCACGGACGAGCAGTACTTC | CASSRSGGATDEQYF
TRBJ1-4 | 15 | - | TRBD1 | TRBV7-2 | TGTGCCAGCAGCTGGACAGGGGAAAAAGGTGAAAAACTGTTTTTT | CASSWTGEKGEKLFF
TRBJ2-7 | 14 | - | TRBD2 | TRBV29-1 | TGCAGCGCGAGTACTAGCGGGAGCAACTCCGAGCAGTACTTC | CSASTSGSNSEQYF
TRBJ1-2 | 12 | - | - | TRBV2 | TGTGCCAGCAGGGCGGTAGAGTATGGCTACACCTTC | CASRAVEYGYTF
TRBJ2-3 | 15 | - | - | TRBV27 | TGTGCCAGCAGTTTACCGGGGGTAGGCACAGATACGCAGTATTTT | CASSLPGVGTDTQYF
TRBJ2-7 | 14 | once | - | TRBV7-2 | TGTGCCAGCAGCACCGGACATGGTTCCTACGAGCAGTACTTC | CASSTGHGSYEQYF
TRBJ1-1 | 13 | - | - | TRBV12-3/TRBV12-4 | TGTGCCAGCAGTTTAATAGGGGGAACTGAAGCTTTCTTT | CASSLIGGTEAFF
TRBJ1-2 | 17 | - | TRBD1 | TRBV7-2 | TGTGCCAGCAGCTTAGACACGATGACAGGGGGCGCATTAGGCTACACCTTC | CASSLDTMTGGALGYTF
TRBJ2-4 | 14 | once | TRBD1 | TRBV28 | TGTGCCACCATACAGGGGGGAGCCAAAAACATTCAGTACTTC | CATIQGGAKNIQYF
TRBJ2-1 | 15 | few | - | TRBV7-9 | TGTGCCAGCAGCGTAAGCGGGCTGCCCTACAATGAGCAGTTCTTC | CASSVSGLPYNEQFF